The clone carrying this T cell receptor beta chain was counted at least ten times. Its antigen remains unidentified. These data belong to a study of neurological immune-mediated disorders. From the 5' RACE reads, TCRdb called clonotypes with MiXCR, one entry per CDR3 protein. Here the sample spans over 15,000 distinct CDR3 sequences, around a tenth being singletons. The CDR3 contains 14 residues. With 9 bases removed from V and 2 bases from J, the gap between germline ends came to 15 bases. Germline assignment: CDR1 KGHSH and CDR2 LQKENI. Each sorted-subset library came from 750,000 to 1,000,000 CD4+ or CD8+ T cells. Findings and caveats of the study: The most TCR clonal expansion was seen in HTLV-1-associated myelopathy, and the least was seen in multiple sclerosis, which fell below healthy controls. None of the CDR3 amino acid sequences of expanded clones were shared across subjects, and this suggested private repertoires in all groups.

V is TRBV18 and J is TRBJ2-3; weak D call: TRBD2 (7 bases). Sequenced material: CD8+ T cells from blood. This receptor was obtained from a woman between 50 and 59 years old in good health. The CDR3, as DNA: TGTGCCAGTGCCCGGGGGGCGATCACAGATACGCAGTATTTT. Its protein product is CASARGAITDTQYF.